These 21 T cell receptor beta chains share one sample of origin, sequenced in a study of early T cells in non-severe SARS-CoV-2 infection. TCRdb re-analysed the 5' RACE reads in MiXCR, keeping a single row per CDR3 protein. The sample includes about 70,000 distinct CDR3 sequences, 13% to 15% seen only once; the top ten take roughly 3.7%. Sample: whole blood, taken at baseline. These receptors all come from an adult who was a healthcare worker with PCR-confirmed SARS-CoV-2 infection or an uninfected control (not recorded which).

This clonotype was picked up a small number of times. The rearrangement uses TRBV12-3 or TRBV12-4 and TRBJ1-6, with TRBD1 as a possible D gene (6 bases). V shed 5 bases and J shed 7 bases, with 12 bases lying between them. This CDR3 region has 14 residues. CDR3 coding DNA: TGTGCCAGCAGTCGTGACAGGCAAAATTCACCCCTCCACTTT. Its translation is CASSRDRQNSPLHF.

The chain is built from TRBV7-3 and TRBJ1-6; 8 bases are shared with TRBD1. Germline CDR1 and CDR2: SGHTA and FQGTGA. V shed 5 bases, J shed 9 bases, and the junction held 9 bases outside the gene matches. CDR3 length: 15 residues. The CDR3 is CASSLRQGARSPLHF. For the CDR3, the DNA is TGTGCCAGCAGCCTACGGCAGGGGGCACGTTCACCCCTCCACTTT.

The sample holds many counts of this clonotype. The chain couples TRBV28 to TRBJ1-5; 9 nucleotides agree with TRBD1. V trimming: 4 bases; J trimming: 0 bases; junction bases outside the gene matches: 7. The CDR3 spans 17 residues. CDR1 is MDHEN and CDR2 is SYDVKM in the germline V gene. The CDR3 nucleotides are TGTGCCAGCAGTTCCGGGACAGGGCCTTATAGCAATCAGCCCCAGCATTTT. Amino acid sequence: CASSSGTGPYSNQPQHF.

This clonotype was counted many times. This sequence joins TRBV2 and TRBJ2-1, with D perhaps assigned TRBD1 or TRBD2 (5 bases each). CDR3 length: 13 amino acids. The germline V and J ends were trimmed by 1 base and 7 bases, with 8 bases remaining between them. Germline CDR1 SNHLY, CDR2 FYNNEI. Here the CDR3 DNA reads TGTGCCAGCAGTGAAGTAGAGGGGAATGAGCAGTTCTTC. It specifies CASSEVEGNEQFF.

This clonotype was observed many times. The chain has TRBV24-1 and TRBJ1-1; D is uncertain. CDR3 length: 12 residues. V lost 4 bases, J lost 11 bases, and 13 bases lay in between. The germline V gene has CDR1 KGHDR and CDR2 SFDVKD. CDR3 nucleotides: TGTGCCACCAGTGACGGACCTTCCAAGGCTTTCTTT. Its protein product is CATSDGPSKAFF.

This clonotype was observed at least ten times. V and J are TRBV5-5 and TRBJ1-5, with TRBD1 matching over 7 bases. The CDR3 totals 14 residues. CDR1 and CDR2 (germline): SGHKS, YYEKEE (reference sequence). V shed 4 bases and J 4 bases; nucleotides not matched to a gene: 5. The CDR3 sequence: CASSLRTGNQPQHF. The CDR3 DNA reads TGTGCCAGCAGCCTTCGGACAGGAAATCAGCCCCAGCATTTT.

The chain combines TRBV20-1 with TRBJ1-2; D unresolved. V lost 0 bases to trimming and J lost 3 bases, with 8 bases between them. Germline V gene sequence: CDR1 DFQATT, CDR2 SNEGSKA (reference sequence). This CDR3 has 13 amino acids. The CDR3, as DNA: TGCAGTGCTAGAGATGTTGCGGACTATGGCTACACCTTC. This translates into CSARDVADYGYTF.

Note on this clonotype: An end of the junction differs from the germline gene, which may be a read error. This chain links TRBV7-2 with TRBJ1-1; no clear D. CDR3 length: 11 amino acids. Germline V gives CDR1 SGHTA, CDR2 FQGNSA. The CDR3 DNA sequence: TGTGTCAGCAGCTTCTACACTGAAGCTTTCTTT. Its protein product is CVSSFYTEAFF.

The gene calls are TRBV10-3 and TRBJ1-2; 7 positions agree with TRBD1. The CDR3 spans 14 residues. Looked up from germline, CDR1 is ENHRY and CDR2 is SYGVKD. V shed 2 bases and J 0 bases; nucleotides not matched to a gene: 0. The CDR3 is CAISEGTANYGYTF. The CDR3 DNA is TGTGCCATCAGTGAGGGGACAGCTAACTATGGCTACACCTTC.

By share, this clonotype ranks as medium-sized. The CDR3 sequence: CASIPPDTQTSYEQYF. The CDR3 DNA is TGTGCCAGCATTCCCCCTGACACCCAGACTTCCTACGAGCAGTACTTC. This chain links TRBV7-8 with TRBJ2-7; D call uncertain. Germline V lookup: CDR1 SGHVS, CDR2 FQNEAQ. The CDR3 consists of 16 residues. Trimming took off 7 bases at V and 1 base at J, with 20 bases between the two ends.

The genes are TRBV7-7 and TRBJ2-7; no definite D call. The V end was cut by 0 bases, the J end by 7 bases, with 16 bases between. There are 15 residues in the CDR3. In germline, CDR1 is SSHAT, CDR2 FNYEAQ (reference sequence). The CDR3 nucleotides are TGTGCCAGCAGCTTAGCGCTGGGCCCCCAGGAAGAGCAGTACTTC. This sequence encodes CASSLALGPQEEQYF.

The table lists this clonotype with a few counts. This chain connects TRBV29-1 to TRBJ2-3; 12 bases fit TRBD2. This CDR3 spans 18 amino acids. CDR1 is SQVTM, CDR2 ANQGSEA, per germline. Trimming removed 4 bases from V and 3 bases from J; junction bases left unmatched: 14. CDR3 in amino acids: CSVAAFFLTSGRTDTQYF. The CDR3 DNA follows: TGCAGCGTTGCCGCATTCTTCTTGACTAGCGGGAGAACAGATACGCAGTATTTT.

This rearrangement joins TRBV5-1 to TRBJ2-5; no firm D call. Per germline, CDR1 SGHRS and CDR2 YFSETQ. The CDR3 is 13 residues long. V was shortened by 0 bases and J by 4 bases, with 7 bases between the two germline ends. The CDR3 region is CASSLAYRETQYF. For the CDR3, the DNA is TGCGCCAGCAGCTTGGCTTATAGAGAGACCCAGTACTTC.

The J gene is TRBJ2-7, the V gene TRBV12-3 or TRBV12-4; tentative D call: TRBD2 (5 bases). V was pared by 7 bases and J by 0 bases, with 10 bases between. This CDR3 comprises 13 residues. This chain's CDR3 is CASTGLNSYEQYF. CDR3 in DNA: TGTGCCAGCACCGGACTTAACTCCTACGAGCAGTACTTC.

The sample holds many counts of this clonotype. The chain is built from TRBV10-3 and TRBJ2-3, with 12 bases matching TRBD2. There are 18 residues in the CDR3. With 3 bases clipped from V and 5 bases from J, the junction kept 12 bases outside the gene matches. Germline CDR1 reads ENHRY; CDR2 reads SYGVKD. The CDR3: CAISESASGRAKVDTQYF. The CDR3, as DNA: TGTGCCATCAGTGAAAGTGCTAGCGGGAGGGCCAAGGTAGATACGCAGTATTTT.

J is TRBJ1-2 and V is TRBV19; D is possibly TRBD1 (6 bases). Between the trimmed V and J ends, which lost 10 bases and 0 bases, there was a span of 12 bases. Germline V CDR1 and CDR2: LNHDA, SQIVND (reference sequence). CDR3 length: 13 residues. The CDR3 sequence is CATKNRANYGYTF. In DNA form, the CDR3 reads TGTGCCACCAAAAACAGGGCTAACTATGGCTACACCTTC.

This clonotype showed up just a few times. V and J are TRBV10-3 and TRBJ2-7; D ambiguous. Looked up from germline, CDR1 is ENHRY and CDR2 is SYGVKD. The CDR3 length is 12 residues. The V gene lost 5 bases and the J gene lost 1 base, with 6 bases spanning the gap. The CDR3 protein is CAISSESYEQYF. CDR3 sequence (DNA): TGTGCCATCAGTTCGGAATCCTACGAGCAGTACTTC.

This clonotype turned up a few times. CDR3 sequence: CASSLRDNQHEQYF. CDR3 bases: TGTGCCAGCAGCTTAAGGGATAACCAGCACGAGCAGTACTTC. The chain employs TRBV7-9 and TRBJ2-7; D unresolved. Germline loops: CDR1 SEHNR, CDR2 FQNEAQ (reference sequence). CDR3 length: 14 amino acids. Trimming stripped 2 bases from V and 5 bases from J, with 13 bases between.

The J gene is TRBJ1-1, the V gene TRBV3-1; tentative D call: TRBD1 (5 bases). Trimming took 0 bases from V and 4 from J, leaving 9 bases between them. Germline V gives CDR1 LGHDT, CDR2 YNNKEL (reference sequence). The CDR3 contains 14 residues. The CDR3 nucleotides read TGTGCCAGCAGCCAAGAGGCAGGGATCACTGAAGCTTTCTTT. Translated, it gives CASSQEAGITEAFF.

The chain links TRBV5-1 to TRBJ1-4, with unresolved D. Trimming shortened V by 4 bases and J by 6 bases, and 10 bases separated the two germline ends. Germline loops: CDR1 SGHRS, CDR2 YFSETQ. This CDR3 is built from 13 residues. CDR3 coding DNA: TGCGCCAGCAGCAAGGCACCTGATGAAAAACTGTTTTTT. Translating gives CASSKAPDEKLFF.

The chain has TRBV7-8 and TRBJ1-1; no clear D. The CDR3 totals 15 residues. Germline V CDR1 and CDR2: SGHVS, FQNEAQ. V was shortened by 5 bases and J by 0 bases, with 13 bases between the two germline ends. CDR3 bases: TGTGCCAGCAGCCTGAAGCGAGCCATGAACACTGAAGCTTTCTTT. It translates to CASSLKRAMNTEAFF.